One sample yielded the 26 T cell receptor beta chains listed below, sequenced in a study of technical replicates of blood from a handful of donors. TCRdb keeps only in-frame clones here, not all; method: immunoSEQ multiplex PCR. The top ten hold roughly 0.35% of the sample, which has approximately 79,000 clones, approximately 96% seen once. The sequencing sample was made of T cells isolated from PBMCs. All receptors derive from a human donor in good health.

The rearrangement uses TRBV7-3 and TRBJ1-2; D is ambiguous. CDR1 is SGHTA, CDR2 FQGTGA, per germline. With 2 bases removed from V and 6 bases from J, the gap between germline ends came to 13 bases. The CDR3 covers 14 residues. In DNA, the CDR3 is TGTGCCAGCAGCTTAGGTATCTTGGCGGATGGCTACACCTTC. It codes for CASSLGILADGYTF.

The J gene is TRBJ1-2, the V gene TRBV6-5; 7 bases are shared with TRBD1. Germline-derived CDR1 and CDR2 are MNHEY and SVGAGI. CDR3 length: 13 residues. J lost 7 bases, V lost 4 bases, and 6 bases had no gene match. The CDR3, as DNA: TGTGCCAGCAGTTGGGCAGGGGGGACTGGCTACACCTTC. Residues: CASSWAGGTGYTF.

This chain uses TRBV7-2 with TRBJ2-7; tentatively, D is TRBD2 (6 bases). Germline-derived CDR1 and CDR2 are SGHTA and FQGNSA. The V and J ends lost 4 bases and 0 bases respectively, with 19 bases between them. CDR3 length: 17 residues. CDR3 DNA sequence: TGTGCCAGCAGCTACATCGATAGCGGCATAAGCTCCTACGAGCAGTACTTC. Translation gives CASSYIDSGISSYEQYF. Full variable domain (remainder filled in from reference TRBV7-2 and TRBJ2-7): GAGVSQSPSNKVTEKGKDVELRCDPISGHTALYWYRQSLGQGLEFLIYFQGNSAPDKSGLPSDRFSAERTGGSVSTLTIQRTQQEDSAVYLCASSYIDSGISSYEQYFGPGTRLTVT.

This clone was counted only a few times. This chain links TRBV9 with TRBJ1-1; no clear D gene. The CDR3 is made up of 14 amino acids. Germline CDR1 SGDLS, CDR2 YYNGEE. V was shortened by 0 bases and J by 2 bases, with 8 bases between the two germline ends. The CDR3 sequence: CASSVGLTNTEAFF. The CDR3 region has the DNA TGTGCCAGCAGCGTAGGTTTGACAAACACTGAAGCTTTCTTT.

The V and J genes are TRBV9 and TRBJ2-1; D is undetermined. This CDR3 is 14 amino acids long. V dropped 0 bases and J dropped 9 bases, with 13 bases sitting between them. Germline assignment: CDR1 SGDLS and CDR2 YYNGEE. CDR3 sequence reads: CASSVDGSRGEQFF. The CDR3 DNA is TGTGCCAGCAGCGTAGATGGTAGCCGAGGTGAGCAGTTCTTC. Looking up the rest from reference TRBV9 and TRBJ2-1 gives the full variable domain: DSGVTQTPKHLITATGQRVTLRCSPRSGDLSVYWYQQSLDQGLQFLIQYYNGEERAKGNILERFSAQQFPDLHSELNLSSLELGDSALYFCASSVDGSRGEQFFGPGTRLTVL.

This clone was counted a single time. The chain carries TRBV9 and TRBJ2-5; 13 positions match TRBD2. The V gene end was trimmed by 1 base and the J gene end by 4 bases; junction bases not matched to a gene: 4. The germline V gene encodes CDR1 SGDLS and CDR2 YYNGEE. The CDR3 extends over 16 amino acids. CDR3 bases: TGTGCCAGCAGCGTATCACTAGCGGGAGGGGGAGAGACCCAGTACTTC. This sequence encodes CASSVSLAGGGETQYF.

V and J are TRBV9 and TRBJ1-2; no clear D gene. Germline CDR1 SGDLS, CDR2 YYNGEE. This CDR3 spans 16 amino acids. V was clipped by 2 bases and J by 0 bases, with 14 bases between them. The CDR3 here is CASSVSELPANYGYTF. CDR3 sequence (DNA): TGTGCCAGCAGCGTGTCGGAGCTGCCAGCTAACTATGGCTACACCTTC.

This chain connects TRBV4-2 to TRBJ1-4; 7 bases are shared with TRBD1. The length of the CDR3 is 13 residues. J lost 14 bases, V lost 3 bases, and 9 bases had no gene match. Germline CDR1 is LGHNA and CDR2 is YNFKEQ. The CDR3 sequence: CASSQGQPPWLFF. The CDR3, as DNA: TGTGCCAGCAGCCAGGGACAGCCTCCGTGGCTGTTTTTT.

The V and J genes are TRBV9 and TRBJ2-5, with 11 bases aligning to TRBD2. Germline CDR1 reads SGDLS; CDR2 reads YYNGEE. The CDR3 sequence is 17 residues long. V gave up 1 base and J gave up 3 bases; unmatched junction bases: 8. The CDR3 here is CASSVSSLAGEKETQYF. Here the CDR3 DNA reads TGTGCCAGCAGCGTAAGTTCACTAGCGGGAGAAAAAGAGACCCAGTACTTC.

The V call is TRBV10-3, the J call TRBJ2-7, with D possibly being TRBD2 (6 bases). Trimming stripped 10 bases from V and 3 bases from J, with 16 bases between. The germline gives CDR1 ENHRY, CDR2 SYGVKD. The CDR3 runs to 13 residues. The CDR3 DNA reads as TGTGCCAGCGGCGGGGATGTTAACTACGAGCAGTACTTC. It translates to CASGGDVNYEQYF.

The rearrangement joins TRBV5-1 to TRBJ2-5; TRBD1 aligns across 8 bases. Per the germline V gene, CDR1 is SGHRS and CDR2 is YFSETQ. The CDR3 sequence is 14 residues long. The V segment lost 4 bases and the J segment 9 bases; nucleotides outside the gene matches: 11. The CDR3 bases are TGCGCCAGCAGCACAACTCCGGGACAGGCGGCCCAGTACTTC. It yields the protein CASSTTPGQAAQYF. Combining the CDR3 with reference TRBV5-1 and TRBJ2-5 gives the whole variable domain KAGVTQTPRYLIKTRGQQVTLSCSPISGHRSVSWYQQTPGQGLQFLFEYFSETQRNKGNFPGRFSGRQFSNSRSEMNVSTLELGDSALYLCASSTTPGQAAQYFGPGTRLLVL.

The rearrangement joins TRBV9 to TRBJ1-1, with D unclear. The CDR3 is 13 amino acids. Trimming cost V 3 bases and J 9 bases, with 15 bases left between them. The germline V gene encodes CDR1 SGDLS and CDR2 YYNGEE. The CDR3 sequence: CASSETVNSQAFF. CDR3 nucleotide sequence: TGTGCCAGCAGCGAAACAGTGAATTCCCAAGCTTTCTTT.

This rearrangement joins TRBV13 to TRBJ1-4, with 8 bases that match TRBD1. The CDR3 totals 14 residues. Trimming cost V 5 bases and J 7 bases; bases outside gene matches: 6. Germline V gives CDR1 PRHDT, CDR2 FYEKMQ (reference sequence). CDR3 bases: TGTGCCAGCAGCCTGACAGGGGAGGGTGAAAAACTGTTTTTT. This encodes CASSLTGEGEKLFF.

This clone appeared once. This sequence joins TRBV27 and TRBJ1-5; TRBD1 matches 9 bases. The V segment lost 5 bases and the J segment 0 bases; nucleotides outside the gene matches: 8. CDR1 is MNHEY and CDR2 is SMNVEV in the germline V gene (reference sequence). CDR3 length equals 17 residues. In DNA, the CDR3 is TGTGCCAGCAGTCCCCAGACAGGGGGGCATAGCAATCAGCCCCAGCATTTT. This sequence encodes CASSPQTGGHSNQPQHF.

The rearrangement links TRBV7-8 to TRBJ1-2; the D is unclear. This CDR3 is 15 amino acids long. Trimming stripped 2 bases from V and 2 bases from J, with 12 bases between. The germline gives CDR1 SGHVS, CDR2 FQNEAQ. The CDR3, as DNA: TGTGCCAGCAGCTTATTAAGGATAGCGAACTATGGCTACACCTTC. Translated: CASSLLRIANYGYTF.

The J gene is TRBJ2-6, the V gene TRBV4-3, with a tentative D call TRBD1 (7 bases). CDR3 length: 18 residues. V was clipped by 1 base and J by 3 bases, with 16 bases between them. Germline CDR1 is LGHNA and CDR2 is YSLEER. CDR3 loop: CASSQGGTAFVGANVLTF. The DNA of the CDR3 is TGCGCCAGCAGCCAAGGCGGGACAGCCTTCGTTGGGGCCAACGTCCTGACTTTC.

The CDR3 spells CAWSVFTQGASNQPQHF. Written as DNA, the CDR3 is TGTGCCTGGAGTGTATTCACCCAGGGGGCTTCGAATCAGCCCCAGCATTTT. The chain carries TRBV30 and TRBJ1-5; 8 nucleotides match TRBD1. The length of the CDR3 is 17 residues. Germline V gene lookup returns CDR1 GTSNPN and CDR2 SVGIG (reference sequence). V lost 0 bases to trimming and J lost 4 bases; unmatched junction nucleotides: 11.

The chain employs TRBV4-3 and TRBJ2-7; D not certain. Germline V gene sequence: CDR1 LGHNA, CDR2 YSLEER. The CDR3 is made up of 15 amino acids. The ends were cut back, 1 base at V and 3 bases at J, with 13 bases in the middle. The CDR3 here is CASSQVFGLVYEQYF. CDR3 nucleotides: TGCGCCAGCAGCCAAGTATTTGGGCTGGTCTACGAGCAGTACTTC.

The chain has TRBV28 and TRBJ2-5; weak D call: TRBD2 (6 bases). Deletions cut 7 bases from V and 2 bases from J, with 20 bases between. This CDR3 has 16 amino acids. CDR1 is MDHEN and CDR2 is SYDVKM in the germline V gene. The CDR3 spells CASTLRISGGQETQYF. The CDR3 coding sequence is TGTGCCAGCACCCTACGGATTTCCGGGGGACAAGAGACCCAGTACTTC.

The gene calls are TRBV6-1 and TRBJ1-5, with D possibly being TRBD1 (5 bases). The V gene lost 2 bases and the J gene lost 3 bases, with 14 bases spanning the gap. Germline V gene lookup returns CDR1 MNHNS and CDR2 SASEGT. This CDR3 spans 16 amino acids. CDR3 DNA: TGTGCCAGCAGTGAACAAGGGCGGGGGGTCAATCAGCCCCAGCATTTT. It encodes CASSEQGRGVNQPQHF.

The CDR3 DNA is TGTGCCAGCAGTTGGAACAGCCCCACAGATACGCAGTATTTT. It translates to CASSWNSPTDTQYF. The V gene is TRBV2, the J gene TRBJ2-3; D unclear. CDR1 is SNHLY and CDR2 is FYNNEI in the germline V gene. Between the trimmed V and J ends, which lost 5 bases and 2 bases, there was a span of 11 bases. The CDR3 length is 14 residues.

The chain couples TRBV29-1 to TRBJ2-7; a possible D gene is TRBD1 (6 bases). V dropped 4 bases and J dropped 1 base, with 20 bases sitting between them. The CDR3 has 16 residues. Germline V gives CDR1 SQVTM, CDR2 ANQGSEA. CDR3 sequence: CSVADRLLGDSYEQYF. CDR3 sequence (DNA): TGCAGCGTTGCGGACAGATTACTGGGGGATTCCTACGAGCAGTACTTC.

This sequence joins TRBV10-2 and TRBJ1-5, with 10 positions matching TRBD1. Trimming removed 11 bases from V and 5 bases from J; junction bases left unmatched: 3. This CDR3 comprises 12 residues. The germline CDR1 and CDR2 sequences are WSHSY and SAAADI. The CDR3 loop is CAGGTGDQPQHF. The CDR3 DNA reads TGCGCCGGCGGGACAGGGGATCAGCCCCAGCATTTT.

The rearrangement joins TRBV27 to TRBJ2-1; 9 bases map to TRBD2. The CDR3 covers 16 residues. Germline V gives CDR1 MNHEY, CDR2 SMNVEV (reference sequence). Trimming cost V 4 bases and J 6 bases; bases outside gene matches: 10. CDR3 in amino acids: CASSSTLAGEANEQFF. As DNA, the CDR3 is TGTGCCAGCAGTTCAACTTTAGCGGGAGAGGCCAATGAGCAGTTCTTC.

The V and J genes are TRBV9 and TRBJ2-1, with 7 nucleotides matching TRBD2. CDR3 length: 16 residues. Germline CDR1 and CDR2: SGDLS and YYNGEE. V lost 0 bases and J lost 1; bases outside the gene matches: 4. CDR3: CASSVVGGSSYNEQFF. The DNA for the CDR3 is TGTGCCAGCAGCGTAGTTGGCGGGAGTTCCTACAATGAGCAGTTCTTC.

The chain has TRBV28 and TRBJ2-2; TRBD2 might be the D (5 bases). The CDR3 runs 13 residues. Germline CDR1 and CDR2: MDHEN and SYDVKM. The V gene lost 3 bases and the J gene lost 6 bases, with 8 bases spanning the gap. The CDR3 nucleotides are TGTGCCAGCAGTTTGTCGCGGGCCGGGGAGCTGTTTTTT. This translates into CASSLSRAGELFF.